A selection of T cell receptor beta chains follows, all from one sample in a study of beta chain features in type 1 diabetes. The assay was immunoSEQ multiplex PCR, and TCRdb's table has in-frame clones only and misses some. The sample holds almost 350,000 clones, roughly a tenth seen once. Sequenced material: central memory CD4+ T cells from blood. The receptors here all came from a young man with type 1 diabetes. CDR3s include the opening cysteine and the closing phenylalanine or tryptophan. The order of the fields is V gene, J gene, CDR3 protein.

>TRBV7-8|TRBJ2-1
CASSLATGSNEQFF
>TRBV5-6|TRBJ1-1
CASSIRPGANTEAFF
>TRBV11-2|TRBJ2-1
CASSLDPHNEQFF
>TRBV6-1|TRBJ1-5
CASRETGAPGQPQHF
>TRBV7-2|TRBJ2-7
CASISRGDEQYF
>TRBV10-3|TRBJ1-2
CAISRDRGSGYGYTF
>TRBV2|TRBJ2-7
CASSERDYEQYF
>TRBV18|TRBJ2-7
CASSFSNDRAYEQYF
>TRBV7-8|TRBJ1-5
CASSLDSQNQPQHF
>TRBV28|TRBJ2-2
CASSMGGSVNTGELFF